This TCR beta chain was identified in a study of CD8 T cells in Susac syndrome (dated 2019 in TCRdb). Describing the broader study: Repertoire sequencing was used to test whether CD8+ T cell activation and differentiation in Susac syndrome was antigen driven. CD8+ T cell repertoire clonality was compared between 11 to 12 healthy donors, approximately 14 Susac syndrome patients and fewer than 19 multiple sclerosis patients.

Peripheral blood CD8+ and CD4+ T cells from healthy donors, Susac syndrome patients and multiple sclerosis patients were profiled by high-throughput TCR beta sequencing. Multiple sclerosis controls were treatment-naive patients with stable or active relapsing-remitting disease fulfilling revised McDonald criteria. Bulk CD8+ and CD4+ T cells were purified by magnetic negative isolation, whereas CD8+ TEMRA cells were enriched by FACS. Blood was collected in EDTA tubes and processed within 24 hours, with PBMCs isolated through density gradient centrifugation. PBMCs intended for TCR sequencing were cryopreserved in liquid nitrogen and were subsequently thawed in a 37 degrees C water bath. The sorted or isolated CD4+, CD8+ and CD8+ TEMRA cells reached a purity of at least 90%. Note on this clonotype: Its antigen is currently not known. Base qualities are not at hand, and no much larger clone is one base apart.

V and J lose 1 base and 5 bases, and a span of 4 bases separates them. The CDR3 has 12 amino acids, counting the end cysteine and phenylalanine. Only CDR3 DNA remains: 36 bases, in frame from the first base. As encoded in the germline V gene (reference sequence), CDR1 is MNHEY while CDR2 is SMNVEV. Broad study findings and their caveats: The number of individuals in the TCR sequencing and HLA analysis was recognized as being relatively small.

RNA was extracted using the RNeasy kit, and about 0.45 to 1 ug of the RNA was reverse transcribed with random hexamers. The immunoSEQ multiplex PCR assay, covering 54 Vbeta and 13 Jbeta segments, was used to amplify TCR beta CDR3 regions. Bias from PCR amplification was corrected by using a synthetic template baseline for primer optimization and for computational correction. The authors' pipeline ran thus. Reads were assigned to V, D and J genes according to IMGT and analyzed in immunoSEQ Analyzer, with only productive sequences retained. Clonality was computed as one minus Shannon entropy normalized by log2 of the number of productive unique sequences. For each patient and control, public and private clones were evaluated within the 100 most prevalent clones. A clone was defined as Susac-specific if it was absent from the healthy and MS cohorts, from approximately 980 published viral clones and from other ImmuneACCESS disease sequences. The public sequencing data were trimmed at Q25 with fastp and processed into clonotypes with MiXCR by TCRdb, which kept only in-frame beta chains. Records with the same CDR3 protein are collapsed into one entry carrying the most frequent genes and DNA. The V and J calls shown here were made by TCRdb, not taken from the authors' results. The sample records 250,000 to 350,000 distinct CDR3 sequences, more than 75% of which are singletons. Approximately 0.11% of the sample goes to the ten largest clones.

Here the chain combines TRBV27 and TRBJ2-3; no confident D gene assignment can be made. The source is a human donor with multiple sclerosis. Sequenced material: CD8+ T cells from PBMCs. The CDR3 region: CASSLLLDTQYF. The bases read TGTGCCAGCAGTTTATTACTAGATACGCAGTATTTT.